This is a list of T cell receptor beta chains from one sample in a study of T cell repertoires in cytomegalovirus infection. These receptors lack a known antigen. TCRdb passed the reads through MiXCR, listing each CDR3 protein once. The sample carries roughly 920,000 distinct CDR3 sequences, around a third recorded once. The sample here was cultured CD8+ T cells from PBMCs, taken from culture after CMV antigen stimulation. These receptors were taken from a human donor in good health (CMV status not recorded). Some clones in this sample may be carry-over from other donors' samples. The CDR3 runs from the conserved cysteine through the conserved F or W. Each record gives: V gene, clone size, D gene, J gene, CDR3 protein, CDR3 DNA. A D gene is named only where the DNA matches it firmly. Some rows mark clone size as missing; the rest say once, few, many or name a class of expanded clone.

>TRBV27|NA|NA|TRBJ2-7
CASAGGDSYEQYF
TGTGCCAGTGCTGGCGGGGATTCCTACGAGCAGTACTTC
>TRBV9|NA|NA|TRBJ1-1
CASSVGPPNTEAFF
TGTGCCAGCAGCGTAGGGCCCCCGAACACTGAAGCTTTCTTT
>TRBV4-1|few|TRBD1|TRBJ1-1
CASSQTPDRGSTEAFF
TGCGCCAGCAGCCAAACACCCGACAGGGGATCCACTGAAGCTTTCTTT
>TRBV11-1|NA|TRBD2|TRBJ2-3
CASSFDSGAPTDTQYF
TGTGCCAGCAGCTTTGATAGCGGGGCCCCCACAGATACGCAGTATTTT
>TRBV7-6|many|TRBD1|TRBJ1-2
CASSQGGANGYTF
TGTGCCAGCAGCCAGGGGGGGGCCAATGGCTACACCTTC
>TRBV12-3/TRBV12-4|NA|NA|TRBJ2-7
CASSLGDTEQYF
TGTGCCAGCAGTTTAGGTGACACCGAGCAGTACTTC
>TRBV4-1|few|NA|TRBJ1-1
CASSRSGFTEAFF
TGCGCCAGCAGCCGATCCGGGTTCACTGAAGCTTTCTTT
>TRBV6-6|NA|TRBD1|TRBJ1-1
CASSSGTGGITEAFF
TGTGCCAGCAGTTCAGGGACAGGGGGCATCACTGAAGCTTTCTTT
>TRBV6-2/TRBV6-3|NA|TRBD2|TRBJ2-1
CASLGAGGPWEQFF
TGTGCCAGCCTAGGGGCGGGGGGGCCGTGGGAGCAGTTCTTC
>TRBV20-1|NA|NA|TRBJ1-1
CSADIGLPEAFF
TGCAGTGCTGACATCGGACTGCCTGAAGCTTTCTTT
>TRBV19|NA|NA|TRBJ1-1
CASRPRTANTEAFF
TGTGCCAGTAGACCACGGACAGCGAACACTGAAGCTTTCTTT
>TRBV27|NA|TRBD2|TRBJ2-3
CASGLAVGTDTQYF
TGTGCCAGCGGACTAGCGGTGGGGACAGATACGCAGTATTTT
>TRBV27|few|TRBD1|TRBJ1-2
CASSLTGGLSGYTF
TGTGCCAGCAGTTTGACAGGGGGGTTGAGTGGCTACACCTTC
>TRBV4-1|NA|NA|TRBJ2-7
CASSQDTAGGKSEQYF
TGCGCCAGCAGCCAAGATACGGCAGGGGGGAAAAGCGAGCAGTACTTC
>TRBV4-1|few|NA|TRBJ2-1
CASSRGPMANEQFF
TGCGCCAGCAGCCGGGGGCCTATGGCCAATGAGCAGTTCTTC
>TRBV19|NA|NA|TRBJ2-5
CASSIGGWNQKETQYF
TGTGCCAGTAGTATAGGAGGGTGGAACCAAAAAGAGACCCAGTACTTC
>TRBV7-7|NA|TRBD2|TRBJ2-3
CASSSGLADTDTQYF
TGTGCTAGCAGCTCGGGACTAGCGGACACAGATACGCAGTATTTT
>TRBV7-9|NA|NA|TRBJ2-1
CASSLGSSEQFF
TGTGCCAGCAGCTTAGGGTCGAGTGAGCAGTTCTTC